Listed here are 17 T cell receptor beta chains from one sample, sequenced in a study of control samples from healthy donors and cancer patients. The protocol was immunoSEQ multiplex PCR, while the TCRdb copy is restricted to in-frame clones and leaves out a portion. The sample shows fewer than 150,000 clones, approximately 89% of them seen only once. The sequenced material came from blood. The receptor set was obtained from a woman younger than 30 in good health.

The V gene is TRBV7-9, the J gene TRBJ2-7, with TRBD2 identical over 7 bases. V lost 0 bases, J lost 2 bases, and 7 bases stayed unmatched. There are 16 residues in the CDR3. Germline CDR1 is SEHNR and CDR2 is FQNEAQ (reference sequence). CDR3 sequence (DNA): TGTGCCAGCAGCTTAGCCCCAGCGGGGCCCGCCTACGAGCAGTACTTC. It specifies CASSLAPAGPAYEQYF.

The genes are TRBV18 and TRBJ2-3, with a weak D call TRBD1 (5 bases). This CDR3 region has 16 residues. Trimming cost V 1 base and J 2 bases, with 13 bases left between them. CDR1 is KGHSH and CDR2 is LQKENI in the germline V gene. CDR3 protein: CASSPLPTENTDTQYF. Written as DNA, the CDR3 is TGTGCCAGCTCACCACTCCCGACAGAAAACACAGATACGCAGTATTTT.

In regard to this clone: Within the sample, other DNA sequences also encode this same CDR3. The chain recombines TRBV24-1 with TRBJ2-2; the match to TRBD1 covers 7 bases. Germline loops: CDR1 KGHDR, CDR2 SFDVKD. The length of the CDR3 is 14 residues. J gave up 1 base and V 9 bases, and 4 bases lay outside the gene matches. The CDR3 region is CATATGKNTGELFF. DNA for the CDR3: TGTGCCACCGCGACAGGGAAGAACACCGGGGAGCTGTTTTTT.

This clone has just one count. This chain connects TRBV10-2 to TRBJ2-3; possibly TRBD2 for D (7 bases). The V gene lost 3 bases and the J gene lost 0 bases, with 19 bases spanning the gap. The germline V gene has CDR1 WSHSY and CDR2 SAAADI. The CDR3 is 18 residues long. The CDR3 sequence: CASSEWVGGRASTDTQYF. CDR3 bases: TGCGCCAGCAGTGAATGGGTGGGGGGGCGTGCTAGCACAGATACGCAGTATTTT.

This chain uses TRBV7-2 with TRBJ2-7, with D possibly TRBD2 on 7 matching bases. CDR3 length equals 16 residues. Trimming left V 5 bases short and J 7 bases short, with 24 bases between. The germline V gene has CDR1 SGHTA and CDR2 FQGNSA. Here the CDR3 DNA reads TGTGCCAGCAGCACCGGAGGGGGGGCCGACATCAGAGAGCAGTACTTC. Encoded protein: CASSTGGGADIREQYF.

This clone was seen only once. V gene TRBV28 combines with J gene TRBJ2-6; maybe TRBD1 (6 bases). From germline, CDR1 is MDHEN and CDR2 SYDVKM. The CDR3 sequence is 18 residues long. Deletions cut 3 bases from V and 0 bases from J, with 15 bases between. CDR3 loop: CASSLGRGSGSGANVLTF. CDR3 coding DNA: TGTGCCAGCAGTTTGGGCAGGGGCTCGGGCTCTGGGGCCAACGTCCTGACTTTC.

The chain uses TRBV30 and TRBJ1-2; 8 bases align to TRBD1. The V segment lost 3 bases and the J segment 4 bases; nucleotides outside the gene matches: 4. The CDR3 runs to 13 residues. CDR1 is GTSNPN and CDR2 is SVGIG in the germline V gene (reference sequence). The CDR3 region is CAWSVGTGYGYTF. The CDR3 coding sequence is TGTGCCTGGAGCGTCGGGACAGGCTATGGCTACACCTTC.

This clone appeared a single time. The chain has TRBV6-6 and TRBJ1-2, with unresolved D. Looked up from germline, CDR1 is MNHNY and CDR2 is SVGAGI (reference sequence). There are 15 residues in the CDR3. V gave up 4 bases and J gave up 0 bases, with 12 bases separating them. CDR3: CASSSDIGANYGYTF. The CDR3 DNA follows: TGTGCCAGCAGTTCAGATATTGGAGCTAACTATGGCTACACCTTC.

This rearrangement joins TRBV18 to TRBJ1-1, with 7 bases that match TRBD1. The trim removed 6 bases at V and 3 bases at J, leaving 4 bases unmatched. The CDR3 spans 13 residues. From germline, CDR1 is KGHSH and CDR2 LQKENI. The CDR3 coding sequence is TGTGCCAGCTCCCCCAGGGGGGACACTGAAGCTTTCTTT. It encodes CASSPRGDTEAFF.

The chain carries TRBV7-2 and TRBJ1-1, with D maybe TRBD1 (6 bases). The germline V gene has CDR1 SGHTA and CDR2 FQGNSA. The CDR3 contains 14 residues. The V gene lost 1 base and the J gene lost 4 bases, with 10 bases spanning the gap. The CDR3 DNA reads as TGTGCCAGCAGCTTAGGAATACAGGGCACTGAAGCTTTCTTT. The encoded protein is CASSLGIQGTEAFF.

The chain is built from TRBV30 and TRBJ1-1; D is unresolved. The CDR3 sequence is 14 residues long. Germline-derived CDR1 and CDR2 are GTSNPN and SVGIG (reference sequence). Trimming took 2 bases from V and 0 from J, leaving 10 bases between them. CDR3 protein: CAWSWQPVNTEAFF. In DNA form, the CDR3 reads TGTGCCTGGAGTTGGCAGCCTGTGAACACTGAAGCTTTCTTT.

A single count supports this clone. J is TRBJ2-7 and V is TRBV5-1, with 11 nucleotides matching TRBD2. V lost 2 bases, J lost 7 bases, and 8 bases stayed unmatched. There are 15 residues in the CDR3. Germline CDR1 reads SGHRS; CDR2 reads YFSETQ. Here the CDR3 DNA reads TGCGCCAGCAGCTTAAGTAGCGGGGGGGCTTGGGAGCAGTACTTC. Its protein product is CASSLSSGGAWEQYF. The complete variable domain, with remaining parts taken from reference TRBV5-1 and TRBJ2-7, reads KAGVTQTPRYLIKTRGQQVTLSCSPISGHRSVSWYQQTPGQGLQFLFEYFSETQRNKGNFPGRFSGRQFSNSRSEMNVSTLELGDSALYLCASSLSSGGAWEQYFGPGTRLTVT.

J is TRBJ2-5 and V is TRBV7-6; D tentatively reads TRBD1 or TRBD2 (6 bases each). Trimming removed 2 bases at V and 6 bases at J, with 22 bases between. This CDR3 contains 17 residues. The germline gives CDR1 SGHVS, CDR2 FNYEAQ. The CDR3 spells CASSLTHGTGAGQTQYF. The CDR3 DNA reads TGTGCCAGCAGCTTAACCCACGGGACGGGGGCCGGTCAGACCCAGTACTTC. Variable domain in full (rest from reference TRBV7-6 and TRBJ2-5): GAGVSQSPRYKVTKRGQDVALRCDPISGHVSLYWYRQALGQGPEFLTYFNYEAQQDKSGLPNDRFSAERPEGSISTLTIQRTEQRDSAMYRCASSLTHGTGAGQTQYFGPGTRLLVL.

This clone has ten or more counts. V gene TRBV27 combines with J gene TRBJ1-6; TRBD1 matches at 7 bases. CDR3 size: 16 residues. Germline CDR1 is MNHEY and CDR2 is SMNVEV (reference sequence). Unmatched junction bases numbered 7, after V lost 6 bases and J lost 2 bases. CDR3 sequence reads: CASRADRDAYNSPLHF. The CDR3 DNA follows: TGTGCCAGCAGAGCCGACAGGGATGCCTATAATTCACCCCTCCACTTT.

This clone occurred once. V usage is TRBV2 and J usage is TRBJ1-4; no definite D call. Germline V gives CDR1 SNHLY, CDR2 FYNNEI. CDR3 length: 14 residues. Trimming cost V 8 bases and J 4 bases, with 14 bases left between them. CDR3 DNA sequence: TGTGCCAGCTCCCCGCAGGTCCTTAATGAAAAACTGTTTTTT. Encoded protein: CASSPQVLNEKLFF. Full variable domain (outside the CDR3, taken from reference TRBV2 and TRBJ1-4): EPEVTQTPSHQVTQMGQEVILRCVPISNHLYFYWYRQILGQKVEFLVSFYNNEISEKSEIFDDQFSVERPDGSNFTLKIRSTKLEDSAMYFCASSPQVLNEKLFFGSGTQLSVL.

Regarding this clone: Additional DNA sequences in this sample encode the identical CDR3. This chain joins TRBV4-1 and TRBJ1-4; no firm D call. The germline V and J ends were trimmed by 0 bases and 3 bases, with 8 bases remaining between them. The CDR3 is 15 residues long. CDR1 and CDR2 from the germline V gene are MGHRA and YSYEKL. CDR3 DNA sequence: TGCGCCAGCAGCCAAGAGGGGAGACCTAATGAAAAACTGTTTTTT. As protein: CASSQEGRPNEKLFF.

This rearrangement joins TRBV7-8 to TRBJ1-1; D ambiguous. Germline CDR1 reads SGHVS; CDR2 reads FQNEAQ. Trimming took 6 bases from V and 5 from J, leaving 13 bases between them. This CDR3 contains 13 residues. Written as DNA, the CDR3 is TGTGCCAGCAGACTAAGAGTAGGAACTGAAGCTTTCTTT. It encodes CASRLRVGTEAFF.